The T cell receptor beta chain described here comes from a study of blood T cell repertoires in COVID-19. Overall study context: Donors in the United States, Italy and Spain gave samples during acute or convalescent COVID-19. PBMCs, B-cell-depleted T cells, or T cells were the source of the cDNA or gDNA that made up the material.

Germline CDR1 and CDR2: MNHEY and SVGEGT. CDR3 length equals 15 residues. Trimming took off 6 bases at V and 0 bases at J, with 11 bases between the two ends. In the authors' methods: Amplification with reference gene primers provided the estimates of nucleated cell counts. The repertoire was sequenced with immunoSEQ multiplex PCR; TCRdb's copy has only in-frame clones and lacks some. Clonal size and the V and J genes are those of that table, whereas D and trimming came from the DNA. The repertoire has about 190,000 clones, 82% of them found once; the top ten carry about 10%. The chain uses TRBV6-2 or TRBV6-3 and TRBJ1-4; D is undetermined. Source material: peripheral blood. The sequence derives from a woman aged 80 or over with active or convalescent COVID-19. As DNA, the CDR3 is TGTGCCAGCAGCCCCCGGCGGGCAACTAATGAAAAACTGTTTTTT. This gives the protein CASSPRRATNEKLFF.